One and the same sample provided the 12 T cell receptor beta chains below, sequenced in a study of cytomegalovirus exposure and HLA in healthy donors. The PCR ran on 60 Vbeta and 13 Jbeta primers. Data came from immunoSEQ multiplex PCR; TCRdb stores just in-frame clones and leaves some out. The data show more than 80,000 clones, about two thirds seen once. Sequencing input: PBMCs. These TCRs come from a boy aged 10-17 years in good health and CMV-seronegative.

This chain joins TRBV11-3 and TRBJ1-1, with D possibly TRBD1 on 5 matching bases. V was shortened by 2 bases and J by 5 bases, with 9 bases between the two germline ends. The germline gives CDR1 SGHNT, CDR2 YENEEA. CDR3 length: 13 residues. The CDR3 loop is CASSLRGSTEAFF. The CDR3 nucleotides are TGTGCCAGCAGCTTAAGGGGAAGTACTGAAGCTTTCTTT.

The chain recombines TRBV5-4 with TRBJ2-7; D unresolved. Germline values: CDR1 SGHNT, CDR2 YYREEE (reference sequence). This CDR3 is 12 amino acids long. V lost 6 bases and J 2 bases, leaving 9 bases between the germline ends. CDR3 amino acids: CASIGETYEQYF. The CDR3 DNA reads as TGTGCCAGCATAGGAGAGACCTACGAGCAGTACTTC. The full variable domain, rest sourced from reference TRBV5-4 and TRBJ2-7, is ETGVTQSPTHLIKTRGQQVTLRCSSQSGHNTVSWYQQALGQGPQFIFQYYREEENGRGNFPPRFSGLQFPNYSSELNVNALELDDSALYLCASIGETYEQYFGPGTRLTVT.

The rearrangement uses TRBV7-9 and TRBJ2-5; D not resolved. CDR3 length: 15 amino acids. V was cut by 5 bases and J by 5 bases, with 18 bases left in between. In germline, CDR1 is SEHNR, CDR2 FQNEAQ (reference sequence). Here the CDR3 reads CASSLRSAGVETQYF. As DNA, the CDR3 is TGTGCCAGCAGCCTGAGGTCGGCTGGCGTGGAGACCCAGTACTTC.

The chain has TRBV2 and TRBJ2-2; TRBD2 might be the D (6 bases). The CDR3 runs 14 residues. Trimming removed 11 bases from V and 6 bases from J, with 19 bases in between. Germline CDR1 reads SNHLY; CDR2 reads FYNNEI. CDR3 sequence reads: CALRGGTVPGELFF. CDR3 DNA sequence: TGTGCCCTCCGGGGCGGGACGGTTCCCGGGGAGCTGTTTTTT.

V usage is TRBV5-4 and J usage is TRBJ1-5, with 7 nucleotides matching TRBD1. There are 15 residues in the CDR3. J lost 1 base, V lost 5 bases, and 6 bases had no gene match. Germline CDR1 SGHNT, CDR2 YYREEE (reference sequence). CDR3 sequence (DNA): TGTGCCAGCAGTAGAGGGGGCGCGAGCAATCAGCCCCAGCATTTT. Translated, it gives CASSRGGASNQPQHF.

The chain has TRBV4-3 and TRBJ1-1; tentatively, D is TRBD1 (5 bases). CDR1 LGHNA and CDR2 YSLEER come from the germline V gene. Trimming cost V 2 bases and J 4 bases, with 11 bases left between them. CDR3 size: 14 residues. In nucleotides, the CDR3 is TGCGCCAGCAGCCAAAGGGGTTTTGGCACTGAAGCTTTCTTT. Protein product: CASSQRGFGTEAFF.

The V call is TRBV6-6, the J call TRBJ2-1, with TRBD2 matching 9 bases. Germline V gene sequence: CDR1 MNHNY, CDR2 SVGAGI (reference sequence). V trimming: 0 bases; J trimming: 8 bases; junction bases outside the gene matches: 8. The CDR3 contains 16 residues. The CDR3: CASSYSRGGGIDEQFF. CDR3 bases: TGTGCCAGCAGTTACTCTCGCGGGGGGGGCATCGATGAGCAGTTCTTC.

The V and J genes are TRBV25-1 and TRBJ2-6, with D hard to call. CDR1 and CDR2 from the germline V gene are MGHDK and SYGVNS. This CDR3 has 16 residues. Trimming cost V 4 bases and J 0 bases, with 10 bases left between them. CDR3 region: CASSGVFSSGANVLTF. The DNA of the CDR3 is TGTGCCAGCAGTGGAGTTTTTAGCTCTGGGGCCAACGTCCTGACTTTC.

The V call is TRBV10-1, the J call TRBJ2-3; 7 nucleotides line up with TRBD1. The CDR3 runs 17 residues. Germline assignment: CDR1 WNHNN and CDR2 SYGVQD (reference sequence). J lost 0 bases, V lost 6 bases, and 12 bases had no gene match. CDR3 sequence: CASSVGRQGPSTDTQYF. CDR3 nucleotide sequence: TGCGCCAGCAGCGTAGGACGACAGGGACCCAGCACAGATACGCAGTATTTT.

This sequence joins TRBV5-6 and TRBJ2-7; a possible D gene is TRBD2 (7 bases). Germline assignment: CDR1 SGHDT and CDR2 YYEEEE. The CDR3 totals 14 residues. V was clipped by 4 bases and J by 3 bases, with 14 bases between them. CDR3 sequence reads: CASSTGGRNYEQYF. CDR3 DNA sequence: TGTGCCAGCAGCACGGGGGGCAGAAACTACGAGCAGTACTTC. The variable domain in full, with the rest retrieved from reference TRBV5-6 and TRBJ2-7, is DAGVTQSPTHLIKTRGQQVTLRCSPKSGHDTVSWYQQALGQGPQFIFQYYEEEERQRGNFPDRFSGHQFPNYSSELNVNALLLGDSALYLCASSTGGRNYEQYFGPGTRLTVT.

The CDR3 DNA is TGTGCCAGCAGTTTAATAGCATCGGGAAGCCGGGACAGGGGTTCACCCCTCCACTTT. It translates to CASSLIASGSRDRGSPLHF. The chain is built from TRBV28 and TRBJ1-6, with 10 bases lining up with TRBD1. Germline assignment: CDR1 MDHEN and CDR2 SYDVKM. J was trimmed by 9 bases and V by 2 bases; bases with no gene match: 16. The CDR3 consists of 19 residues.

This sequence joins TRBV2 and TRBJ2-7; TRBD1 might be the D (6 bases). V was clipped by 0 bases and J by 4 bases, with 13 bases between them. CDR1 SNHLY and CDR2 FYNNEI come from the germline V gene. This CDR3 is 15 amino acids long. The CDR3 coding sequence is TGTGCCAGCAGTGAAGCTCGAGGGGGAGAGTACGAGCAGTACTTC. As protein: CASSEARGGEYEQYF.